Shown below are 20 T cell receptor beta chains from a single sample sequenced in a study of blood T cell repertoires in COVID-19. Sequencing was performed with immunoSEQ multiplex PCR; in TCRdb, only in-frame clones are kept and a portion is missing. The data contain about 36,000 clones, over 75% of them singletons. The specimen sequenced was peripheral blood. The source of these receptors is a man in his fifties or sixties with acute or convalescent COVID-19.

V and J are TRBV19 and TRBJ2-7; perhaps TRBD1 as D (5 bases). The germline V gene has CDR1 LNHDA and CDR2 SQIVND (reference sequence). The CDR3 is 15 amino acids. V shed 7 bases and J shed 1 base, with 17 bases lying between them. The CDR3, as DNA: TGTGCCAGTAACAACCCCGGGCAGGGATCCTACGAGCAGTACTTC. Protein sequence: CASNNPGQGSYEQYF.

The CDR3 sequence is CASSYVQGSEYEQYF. As DNA, the CDR3 is TGTGCCAGCAGTTACGTACAGGGGTCTGAATACGAGCAGTACTTC. The chain carries TRBV6-5 and TRBJ2-7, with 7 bases matching TRBD1. The J segment lost 4 bases and the V segment lost 2 bases, leaving 8 bases of the junction unmatched. There are 15 residues in the CDR3. The germline CDR1 and CDR2 sequences are MNHEY and SVGAGI.

V gene TRBV27 combines with J gene TRBJ2-1; D might be TRBD2 (6 bases). CDR1 is MNHEY and CDR2 is SMNVEV in the germline V gene (reference sequence). The germline V and J ends were trimmed by 7 bases and 7 bases, with 20 bases remaining between them. This CDR3 region has 15 residues. The CDR3 DNA reads as TGTGCCAGCACCTCACTTCGACTAGTCCAGAATGAGCAGTTCTTC. Translated: CASTSLRLVQNEQFF.

This clone was picked up a small number of times. The chain carries TRBV24-1 and TRBJ2-1; maybe TRBD1 (8 bases). The germline V gene has CDR1 KGHDR and CDR2 SFDVKD. Deletions cut 5 bases from V and 5 bases from J, with 21 bases between. The CDR3 loop spans 17 amino acids. The DNA of the CDR3 is TGTGCCACCAGTGCCCCCGGGGGGACAGGACCCGACAATGAGCAGTTCTTC. Translated, it gives CATSAPGGTGPDNEQFF.

The chain employs TRBV7-9 and TRBJ2-7; D possibly corresponds to TRBD1 (5 bases). Looked up from germline, CDR1 is SEHNR and CDR2 is FQNEAQ (reference sequence). The V end was cut by 2 bases, the J end by 2 bases, with 7 bases between. The CDR3 has 13 residues. The CDR3 sequence: CASSLTGAYEQYF. In nucleotides, the CDR3 is TGTGCCAGCAGCTTAACAGGCGCCTACGAGCAGTACTTC.

The CDR3 reads CASSLMTGDGYTF. The DNA of the CDR3 is TGCGCCAGCAGCTTGATGACAGGGGATGGCTACACCTTC. The rearrangement uses TRBV5-1 and TRBJ1-2; 8 bases map to TRBD1. The CDR3 is 13 residues long. With V trimmed by 1 base and J by 6 bases, 2 bases remained unmatched. Germline V gives CDR1 SGHRS, CDR2 YFSETQ.

This chain links TRBV27 with TRBJ2-7; the match to TRBD2 covers 7 bases. The CDR3 loop spans 13 amino acids. Germline trimming cut 3 bases from V and 5 bases from J; bases unmatched to any gene: 4. CDR1 MNHEY and CDR2 SMNVEV come from the germline V gene (reference sequence). The CDR3 here is CASSLTSFNEQYF. In DNA form, the CDR3 reads TGTGCCAGCAGTTTGACTAGCTTCAACGAGCAGTACTTC.

This rearrangement joins TRBV27 to TRBJ1-2; TRBD1 is a possible D gene (6 bases). The CDR3 has 13 residues. V dropped 3 bases and J dropped 7 bases, with 12 bases sitting between them. Germline V gene data show CDR1 as MNHEY and CDR2 as SMNVEV (reference sequence). The CDR3 sequence is CASSFLGAVGYTF. CDR3 nucleotides: TGTGCCAGCAGTTTTTTGGGGGCGGTTGGCTACACCTTC.

This sequence joins TRBV19 and TRBJ2-5, with a weak D call TRBD2 (5 bases). Trimming shortened V by 6 bases and J by 4 bases, and 6 bases separated the two germline ends. This CDR3 has 11 amino acids. Germline V gene lookup returns CDR1 LNHDA and CDR2 SQIVND (reference sequence). CDR3 DNA sequence: TGTGCCAGTAGAGGGAGAGAGACCCAGTACTTC. Protein: CASRGRETQYF. The entire variable domain, with the rest obtained from reference TRBV19 and TRBJ2-5, is as follows: DGGITQSPKYLFRKEGQNVTLSCEQNLNHDAMYWYRQDPGQGLRLIYYSQIVNDFQKGDIAEGYSVSREKKESFPLTVTSAQKNPTAFYLCASRGRETQYFGPGTRLLVL.

The chain couples TRBV9 to TRBJ2-7; D is perhaps TRBD2 (7 bases). V shed 3 bases and J shed 6 bases, with 19 bases lying between them. Germline V lookup: CDR1 SGDLS, CDR2 YYNGEE. CDR3 length equals 15 residues. CDR3: CASSGEGRRGAEQYF. CDR3 DNA: TGTGCCAGCAGCGGAGAGGGACGACGGGGGGCCGAGCAGTACTTC. Full variable domain (outside the CDR3, taken from reference TRBV9 and TRBJ2-7): DSGVTQTPKHLITATGQRVTLRCSPRSGDLSVYWYQQSLDQGLQFLIQYYNGEERAKGNILERFSAQQFPDLHSELNLSSLELGDSALYFCASSGEGRRGAEQYFGPGTRLTVT.

The V and J genes are TRBV11-3 and TRBJ2-5; 9 bases map to TRBD2. The J segment lost 5 bases and the V segment lost 3 bases, leaving 7 bases of the junction unmatched. CDR1 is SGHNT, CDR2 YENEEA, per germline. The CDR3 contains 15 residues. The CDR3 sequence is CASSFLAGSGETQYF. The CDR3 nucleotides are TGTGCCAGCAGCTTTCTAGCGGGATCCGGGGAGACCCAGTACTTC.

A few counts support this clone. The chain uses TRBV24-1 and TRBJ2-3, with 8 positions matching TRBD1. The CDR3 is made up of 17 amino acids. Germline CDR1 KGHDR, CDR2 SFDVKD. Trimming took 1 base from V and 5 from J; bases not matched to a gene: 10. DNA for the CDR3: TGTGCCACCAGTGATTTCTTCGGACAGGGTCATGAAGATACGCAGTATTTT. Translation gives CATSDFFGQGHEDTQYF.

The chain recombines TRBV29-1 with TRBJ2-3, with D unclear. The V end lost 6 bases, the J end lost 2 bases, and 6 bases lay between the germline ends. The CDR3 is made up of 11 amino acids. From germline, CDR1 is SQVTM and CDR2 ANQGSEA. The CDR3, as DNA: TGCAGCGTAATAGCCACAGATACGCAGTATTTT. It encodes CSVIATDTQYF.

This rearrangement joins TRBV4-1 to TRBJ2-1; TRBD2 matches 9 bases. Germline values: CDR1 MGHRA, CDR2 YSYEKL. The CDR3 loop spans 15 amino acids. The V segment lost 0 bases and the J segment 7 bases; nucleotides outside the gene matches: 4. The CDR3 spells CASSQDELAGNEQFF. CDR3 sequence (DNA): TGCGCCAGCAGCCAAGATGAGCTAGCGGGAAATGAGCAGTTCTTC.

J is TRBJ1-2 and V is TRBV21-1; the table's TRBD1 call for D was not verified on the DNA. TRBV21-1 has pseudogene status. The CDR3 contains 16 residues. CDR3: CASSKERDREVDGYTF. CDR3 DNA sequence: TGTGCCAGCAGCAAAGAAAGGGACAGGGAGGTCGATGGCTACACCTTC.

The chain joins TRBV28 to TRBJ2-1, with TRBD2 as a possible D gene (5 bases). The germline CDR1 and CDR2 sequences are MDHEN and SYDVKM. The V end lost 5 bases, the J end lost 8 bases, and 22 bases lay between the germline ends. The CDR3 has 16 residues. The CDR3 sequence is CASSQQLVLGWDEQFF. CDR3 nucleotide sequence: TGTGCCAGCAGTCAACAACTAGTTCTGGGGTGGGATGAGCAGTTCTTC.

V gene TRBV5-1 combines with J gene TRBJ2-1; TRBD1 matches at 8 bases. This CDR3 contains 13 residues. The germline gives CDR1 SGHRS, CDR2 YFSETQ. The V and J ends lost 4 bases and 5 bases, in that order; junction bases with no gene match: 2. The chain's CDR3 is CASSKTGDNEQFF. The CDR3 nucleotides read TGCGCCAGCAGCAAGACAGGGGACAATGAGCAGTTCTTC.

The genes are TRBV27 and TRBJ1-2; 7 bases match TRBD1. The CDR3 has 17 amino acids. V shed 4 bases, J shed 1 base, and the junction held 12 bases outside the gene matches. Germline V CDR1 and CDR2: MNHEY, SMNVEV (reference sequence). The CDR3, as DNA: TGTGCCAGCAGTTCCCATCAGACAGGGCCTCTTAACTATGGCTACACCTTC. It codes for CASSSHQTGPLNYGYTF.

The CDR3 loop reads CASSLEGTQYF. In nucleotides, the CDR3 is TGTGCCAGCAGTTTAGAGGGTACGCAGTATTTT. V usage is TRBV28 and J usage is TRBJ2-3; a weak D match, TRBD2 (5 bases). Germline CDR1 reads MDHEN; CDR2 reads SYDVKM. The CDR3 is made up of 11 amino acids. Trimming took off 2 bases at V and 8 bases at J, with 5 bases between the two ends.

CDR3: CASSLEVGQGFYEQYF. Here the CDR3 DNA reads TGTGCCAGCAGCTTGGAGGTGGGACAGGGGTTTTACGAGCAGTACTTC. The chain employs TRBV5-8 and TRBJ2-7, with 10 bases lining up with TRBD1. The junction had 7 bases not matched to a gene; V was cut back by 0 bases and J by 4 bases. The V gene's germline CDR1 is SGHTS and CDR2 YDEGEE. The CDR3 has 16 amino acids.